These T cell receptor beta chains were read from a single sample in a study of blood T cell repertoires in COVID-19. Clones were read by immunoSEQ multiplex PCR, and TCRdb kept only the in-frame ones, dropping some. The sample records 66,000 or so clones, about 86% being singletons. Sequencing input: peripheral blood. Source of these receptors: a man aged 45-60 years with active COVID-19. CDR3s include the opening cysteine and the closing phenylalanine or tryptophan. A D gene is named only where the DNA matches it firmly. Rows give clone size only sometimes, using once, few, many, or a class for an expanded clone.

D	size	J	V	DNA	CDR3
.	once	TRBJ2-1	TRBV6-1	TGTGCCAGCAGTGAAACGGGGTATGAGCAGTTCTTC	CASSETGYEQFF
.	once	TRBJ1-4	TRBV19	TGTGCCAGTAGTAAGACTCGGCGGGAAAAACTGTTTTTT	CASSKTRREKLFF
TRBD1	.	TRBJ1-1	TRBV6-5	TGTGCCAGCAGATATCGGGACAGGGACACTGAAGCTTTCTTT	CASRYRDRDTEAFF
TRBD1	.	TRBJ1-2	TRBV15	TGTGCCACCAGCATCAGGGGGCGTGAGATTTATGGCTACACCTTC	CATSIRGREIYGYTF
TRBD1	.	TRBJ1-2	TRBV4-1	TGCGCCAGCAGCCCACAGGGGGTTGGTGGCTACACCTTC	CASSPQGVGGYTF
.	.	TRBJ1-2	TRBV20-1	TGCAGTGCTGGGGGACTTATAGCTATCTTC	CSAGGLIAIF
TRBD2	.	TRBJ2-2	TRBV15	TGTGCCACGAGTGGGACTAGCGGGTTGAACACCGGGGAGCTGTTTTTT	CATSGTSGLNTGELFF
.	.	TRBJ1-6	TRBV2	TGTGCCAGCAGTGATTTAGGCGGTGGCAATTCACCCCTCCACTTT	CASSDLGGGNSPLHF
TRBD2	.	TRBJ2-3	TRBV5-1	TGCGCCAGCAGCTTGGAAGGGTCCGGGGGGGCGGTAGCAGATACGCAGTATTTT	CASSLEGSGGAVADTQYF
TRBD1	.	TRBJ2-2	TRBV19	TGTGCCAGTAGTTACGTATGGGCAGGGGGCATCTTTGACTCAGTCATCACCGGGGAGCTGTTTTTT	CASSYVWAGGIFDSVITGELFF
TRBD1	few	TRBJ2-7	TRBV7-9	TGTGCCAGCAGCCCGGACAGGGGGCTTTGGGAGCAGTACTTC	CASSPDRGLWEQYF
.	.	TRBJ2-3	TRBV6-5	TGTGCCAGCAGAGAGGCAGAATACACAGATACGCAGTATTTT	CASREAEYTDTQYF
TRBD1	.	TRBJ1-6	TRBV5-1	TGCGCCAGCAGCTTACAGGGGCCCTATAATTCACCCCTCCACTTT	CASSLQGPYNSPLHF